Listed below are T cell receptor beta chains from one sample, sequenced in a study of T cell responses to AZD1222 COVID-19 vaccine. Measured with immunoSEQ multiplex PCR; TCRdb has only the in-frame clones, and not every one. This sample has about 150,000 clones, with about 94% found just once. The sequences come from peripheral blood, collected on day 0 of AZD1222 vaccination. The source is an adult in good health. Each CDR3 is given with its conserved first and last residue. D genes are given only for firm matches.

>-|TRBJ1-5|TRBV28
CASRPHSNQPQHF
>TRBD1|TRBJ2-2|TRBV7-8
CASSLDGTGGHGELFF
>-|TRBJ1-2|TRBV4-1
CASSQEEGWPLTNGYTF
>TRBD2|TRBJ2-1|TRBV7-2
CASSLGVSGRSYNEQFF
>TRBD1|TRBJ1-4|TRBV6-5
CASSYTGQGNEKLFF
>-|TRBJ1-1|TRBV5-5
CASSEGPIGAFF
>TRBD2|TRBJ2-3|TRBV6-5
CASSYSNPGGSDTQYF
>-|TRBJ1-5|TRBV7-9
CASSRDGQPQHF
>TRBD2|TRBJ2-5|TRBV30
CAWGMGLAAQETQYF
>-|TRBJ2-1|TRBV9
CASTSGTHNEQFF
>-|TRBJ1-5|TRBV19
CASSKAGPQPQHF
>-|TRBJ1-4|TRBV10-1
CASSESGGLKLFF
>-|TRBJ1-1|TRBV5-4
CASSLDPGTRGEAFF
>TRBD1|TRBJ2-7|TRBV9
CASGAGTGEQYF
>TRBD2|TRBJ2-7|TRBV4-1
CASSLYLSGSPSYEQYF
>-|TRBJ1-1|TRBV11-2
CASSFSVGDTEAFF
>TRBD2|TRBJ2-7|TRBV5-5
CASSRGFSGSSYEQYF
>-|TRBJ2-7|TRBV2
CASSDRRGNYEQYF
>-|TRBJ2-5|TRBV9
CASSVTADQETQYF
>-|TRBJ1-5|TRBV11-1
CASSLSGGEPQHF
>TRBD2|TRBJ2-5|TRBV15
CATSNLGLAEETQYF
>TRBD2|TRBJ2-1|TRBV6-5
CASTPRLAGNEQFF
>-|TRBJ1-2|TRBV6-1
CASSEAVGFYGYTF
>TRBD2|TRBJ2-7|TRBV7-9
CASSPPGTSGSTEYF
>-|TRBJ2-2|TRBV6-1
CASSDGLVTGELFF
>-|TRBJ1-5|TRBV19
CASSIAGPSNQPQHF
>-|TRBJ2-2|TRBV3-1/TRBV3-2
CASSQGSQPTGELFF
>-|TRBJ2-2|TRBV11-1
CASSLATGWAGELFF
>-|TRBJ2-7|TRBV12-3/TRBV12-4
CASRDGQRNEQYF
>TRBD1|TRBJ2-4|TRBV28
CASSLTGGEKNIQYF
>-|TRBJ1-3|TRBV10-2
CASSESREPGNTIYF
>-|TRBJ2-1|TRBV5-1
CASSLDGGSNEQFF
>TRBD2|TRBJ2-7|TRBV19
CASSPSGSYSYEQYF
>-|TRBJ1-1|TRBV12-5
CASGLVRIVGPNTEAFF
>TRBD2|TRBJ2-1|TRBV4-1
CASSQEYGLADNEQFF